This entry lists 2 T cell receptor beta chains sequenced from one sample in a study of CD8 T cells in Susac syndrome. Random hexamers served to reverse transcribe about 0.5 to 1 ug RNA. TCRdb ran MiXCR on the immunoSEQ multiplex PCR reads and lists one entry per CDR3 protein. Here the sample spans 74,000 or so distinct CDR3 sequences, about 93% being singletons. What was sequenced was CD4+ T cells from PBMCs. All receptors derive from a human donor with Susac syndrome.

V is TRBV6-5 and J is TRBJ1-1, with D unresolved. The CDR3 sequence is 14 residues long. With 0 bases removed from V and 5 bases from J, the gap between germline ends came to 10 bases. The germline CDR1 and CDR2 sequences are MNHEY and SVGAGI. The CDR3 coding sequence is TGTGCCAGCAGTTACTCGGTAGGGCTTACTGAAGCTTTCTTT. Its translation: CASSYSVGLTEAFF.

V usage is TRBV15 and J usage is TRBJ2-3, with D unclear. V lost 0 bases and J lost 5, with 3 bases in between. The germline CDR1 and CDR2 sequences are LNHNV and YYDKDF (reference sequence). The CDR3 has 12 amino acids. The CDR3 here is CATSRDGDTQYF. The CDR3 DNA reads TGTGCCACCAGCAGAGATGGAGATACGCAGTATTTT.